This TCR beta chain was captured by sequencing in a study of response to subunit inactivated influenza vaccine. Broader study findings: Authors suggested few new T cells are recruited by each seasonal influenza vaccination.

Details on this clonotype: Its matching antigen is unknown.

TCRdb ran MiXCR on the RT-PCR reads and lists one entry per CDR3 protein. There are around 300,000 distinct CDR3 sequences in the sample; around 20% occur only once, and around a tenth lies in the top ten. The germline V and J ends were trimmed by 7 bases and 0 bases, with 10 bases remaining between them. CDR1 is MNHNS, CDR2 SASEGT, per germline. The CDR3 extends over 14 amino acids. Specimen: PBMCs from blood, collected around 22 months after vaccination. The V and J genes are TRBV6-1 and TRBJ1-5, with a weak D call TRBD1 (6 bases). The sequence derives from a man between 45 and 75 years old who received an inactivated influenza vaccine. CDR3 sequence: CASKRQVSNQPQHF. DNA for the CDR3: TGTGCCAGCAAACGACAGGTTAGCAATCAGCCCCAGCATTTT.